A single sample gave rise to the 3 T cell receptor beta chains below, sequenced in a study of OX40 agonist ivuxolimab in advanced cancers. Profiling relied on immunoSEQ multiplex PCR, and the TCRdb table lists in-frame clones only, not all of them. The top ten clones hold around 2.4% of a sample with roughly 77,000 clones, approximately 85% of them seen once. The sequences come from CD4+ or CD8+ T cells sorted from blood, collected in a trial of the OX40 agonist ivuxolimab. These receptors originate from an adult with an advanced solid tumor such as melanoma, head and neck, liver or kidney cancer.

The rearrangement links TRBV2 to TRBJ1-2; 7 positions match TRBD1. V lost 4 bases, J lost 4 bases, and 3 bases stayed unmatched. This CDR3 contains 13 residues. Germline lookup yields CDR1 SNHLY and CDR2 FYNNEI. CDR3 in amino acids: CASSGTGRYGYTF. Written as DNA, the CDR3 is TGTGCCAGCAGTGGGACAGGTCGCTATGGCTACACCTTC. Using reference TRBV2 and TRBJ1-2 for the parts outside the CDR3, the full variable domain is EPEVTQTPSHQVTQMGQEVILRCVPISNHLYFYWYRQILGQKVEFLVSFYNNEISEKSEIFDDQFSVERPDGSNFTLKIRSTKLEDSAMYFCASSGTGRYGYTFGSGTRLTVV.

This clone has only one observation. The J gene is TRBJ1-1, the V gene TRBV7-3, with D unresolved. The CDR3 length is 14 residues. The germline V gene encodes CDR1 SGHTA and CDR2 FQGTGA. V lost 5 bases, J lost 3 bases, and 13 bases lay in between. In DNA, the CDR3 is TGTGCCAGCAGCCCTGGGAGCGAACACACTGAAGCTTTCTTT. Its translation is CASSPGSEHTEAFF.

This clone has just one count. V and J are TRBV29-1 and TRBJ2-1, with D perhaps matching TRBD2 (6 bases). Germline V CDR1 and CDR2: SQVTM, ANQGSEA. The CDR3 loop spans 12 amino acids. V lost 6 bases to trimming and J lost 3 bases, with 9 bases between them. The CDR3 region is CSVTGVYNEQFF. The CDR3 region has the DNA TGCAGCGTCACGGGAGTCTACAATGAGCAGTTCTTC.